One sample yielded the 27 T cell receptor beta chains listed below, sequenced in a study of blood T cells in healthy people across ages (dated by TCRdb to 2013 to 2016). The library was obtained by 5' RACE. Sequenced using an Illumina HiSeq 2500. A second PCR of about 6 to 11 cycles was run with a J-beta primer mix and a sample-barcoded 5' primer. TCRdb cleaned the public reads at Q25 with fastp, built clones with MiXCR and kept in-frame beta chains. When rows share a CDR3 protein, they turn into one entry using the most common DNA and genes. Counted in this sample were roughly 410,000 distinct CDR3 sequences; roughly half of them appeared once. The ten biggest clones cover approximately 51% of the sample. The sequencing input was blood. Every receptor here comes from a man aged 60 to 75 in good health.

This clonotype was picked up many times. The chain recombines TRBV20-1 with TRBJ2-7, with D tentatively TRBD1 (5 bases). The CDR3 runs 13 residues. The V gene's germline CDR1 is DFQATT and CDR2 SNEGSKA (reference sequence). Trimming removed 6 bases at V and 2 bases at J, with 14 bases between. In nucleotides, the CDR3 is TGCAGTGCATTCTCAGGCAGGGCCTACGAGCAGTACTTC. It encodes CSAFSGRAYEQYF.

The J gene is TRBJ1-1, the V gene TRBV20-1; possible D gene TRBD1, 6 bases. CDR3 length equals 12 residues. V was cut by 6 bases and J by 1 base, with 9 bases left in between. Germline values: CDR1 DFQATT, CDR2 SNEGSKA (reference sequence). CDR3 sequence (DNA): TGCAGTGCACAACAGGGGAACACTGAAGCTTTCTTT. The encoded protein is CSAQQGNTEAFF.

Ten or more counts support this clonotype. The chain employs TRBV20-1 and TRBJ1-2, with D maybe TRBD1 (6 bases). CDR3 length: 12 amino acids. V dropped 6 bases and J dropped 4 bases, with 12 bases sitting between them. Germline lookup yields CDR1 DFQATT and CDR2 SNEGSKA (reference sequence). The CDR3 protein is CSAQPDSYGYTF. The CDR3 DNA follows: TGCAGTGCCCAACCGGACAGCTATGGCTACACCTTC.

The chain employs TRBV5-1 and TRBJ2-7, with 7 bases that match TRBD1. V was pared by 0 bases and J by 3 bases, with 9 bases of the junction left unmatched. Germline V gene data show CDR1 as SGHRS and CDR2 as YFSETQ. The CDR3 has 16 amino acids. CDR3 in amino acids: CASSLALRQGGYEQYF. Here the CDR3 DNA reads TGCGCCAGCAGCTTGGCCCTCCGACAGGGCGGCTACGAGCAGTACTTC.

The CDR3 reads CASSLVRSPQETQYF. DNA of the CDR3: TGTGCCAGCAGCTTAGTTCGCAGCCCACAAGAGACCCAGTACTTC. The chain joins TRBV7-2 to TRBJ2-5; D is unresolved. This CDR3 is 15 amino acids long. In germline, CDR1 is SGHTA, CDR2 FQGNSA. The germline V and J ends were trimmed by 1 base and 2 bases, with 11 bases remaining between them.

V gene TRBV7-2 combines with J gene TRBJ2-3; D is uncertain. Trimming took off 2 bases at V and 2 bases at J, with 11 bases between the two ends. CDR3 size: 15 residues. Germline CDR1 SGHTA, CDR2 FQGNSA. CDR3 nucleotides: TGTGCCAGCAGCTTAAATTGGCTTTTCACAGATACGCAGTATTTT. Its protein is CASSLNWLFTDTQYF.

This clonotype has only a few counts. This may be a read error, as it is one base from a much larger clone. V usage is TRBV6-5 and J usage is TRBJ2-7; the D is unclear. The germline CDR1 and CDR2 sequences are MNHEY and SVGAGI. The CDR3 sequence is 14 residues long. V lost 5 bases and J 3 bases, leaving 14 bases between the germline ends. DNA of the CDR3: TGTGCCAGCAGTACCGCGACATTTATCTACGAGCAGTACTTC. Translated: CASSTATFIYEQYF.

On this clonotype: One junction end does not reproduce the germline sequence, and a read error may be involved. J is TRBJ2-3 and V is TRBV7-6; TRBD2 agrees at 9 bases. This CDR3 has 17 residues. CDR1 and CDR2 (germline): SGHVS, FNYEAQ. CDR3 amino acids: CGSSLGVAGAPPDTQYF. DNA for the CDR3: TGTGGCAGCAGCTTAGGGGTAGCGGGGGCCCCCCCGGATACGCAGTATTTT. The full variable domain, its missing parts supplied by reference TRBV7-6 and TRBJ2-3, is GAGVSQSPRYKVTKRGQDVALRCDPISGHVSLYWYRQALGQGPEFLTYFNYEAQQDKSGLPNDRFSAERPEGSISTLTIQRTEQRDSAMYRCGSSLGVAGAPPDTQYFGPGTRLTVL.

This clonotype was counted ten times or more. CDR3 in DNA: TGTGCCAGCAGCTCCACTCGTATACCACCTGAGCAGTTCTTC. This gives the protein CASSSTRIPPEQFF. The chain links TRBV7-2 to TRBJ2-1; D unresolved. Trimming shortened V by 4 bases and J by 9 bases, and 16 bases separated the two germline ends. This CDR3 is built from 14 residues. Germline V gene sequence: CDR1 SGHTA, CDR2 FQGNSA.

The V call is TRBV27, the J call TRBJ2-7; TRBD1 might be the D (5 bases). V was cut by 0 bases and J by 4 bases, with 13 bases left in between. Per the germline V gene, CDR1 is MNHEY and CDR2 is SMNVEV (reference sequence). The CDR3 loop spans 15 amino acids. CDR3 residues: CASSLSIQGTYEQYF. The CDR3 region has the DNA TGTGCCAGCAGTTTATCGATCCAGGGTACGTACGAGCAGTACTTC.

This clonotype was counted only a few times. This chain links TRBV12-3 or TRBV12-4 with TRBJ2-1; 7 positions agree with TRBD1. With the DNA end fitting TRBJ2-7 better, the J assignment may be wrong. This CDR3 is built from 14 residues. The CDR3 region has the DNA TGTGCCAGCAGCCCCCGGGACAGCTACAATGAGCAGTACTTC. Translated, it gives CASSPRDSYNEQYF.

This clonotype has more than one count but fewer than ten. This chain uses TRBV12-3 or TRBV12-4 with TRBJ2-3, with D unresolved. V was cut by 3 bases and J by 5 bases, with 9 bases left in between. The CDR3 has 13 amino acids. The CDR3 region has the DNA TGTGCCAGCAGTTTGGGCCACCGAGATACGCAGTATTTT. Amino acids: CASSLGHRDTQYF.

V is TRBV4-2 and J is TRBJ1-5; 7 bases agree with TRBD1. CDR1 is LGHNA and CDR2 is YNFKEQ in the germline V gene. This CDR3 is built from 16 residues. J gave up 5 bases and V 0 bases, and 7 bases lay outside the gene matches. CDR3 residues: CASSQDGGTAHQPQHF. The CDR3 DNA reads as TGTGCCAGCAGCCAAGATGGCGGGACAGCCCATCAGCCCCAGCATTTT.

The chain is built from TRBV20-1 and TRBJ2-7, with 7 bases fitting TRBD2. V shed 0 bases, J shed 6 bases, and the junction held 11 bases outside the gene matches. This CDR3 is built from 15 residues. CDR1 and CDR2 (germline): DFQATT, SNEGSKA (reference sequence). As DNA, the CDR3 is TGCAGTGCTAGAGACCAACGACTAGCAGGGCCCGAGCAGTACTTC. This translates into CSARDQRLAGPEQYF.

This chain joins TRBV15 and TRBJ2-3; a weak D match, TRBD2 (5 bases). The ends were cut back, 0 bases at V and 0 bases at J, with 13 bases in the middle. Germline values: CDR1 LNHNV, CDR2 YYDKDF (reference sequence). CDR3 size: 17 residues. The CDR3 sequence is CATSRDGGRASTDTQYF. Written as DNA, the CDR3 is TGTGCCACCAGCAGAGATGGAGGTAGAGCTAGCACAGATACGCAGTATTTT.

In its sample, this clonotype was seen many times. This chain joins TRBV5-1 and TRBJ2-3, with 8 positions matching TRBD2. This CDR3 is built from 16 residues. J gave up 0 bases and V 5 bases, and 8 bases lay outside the gene matches. The germline V gene has CDR1 SGHRS and CDR2 YFSETQ. CDR3 in DNA: TGCGCCAGCAGGCCTTCAGCGGGGGCCAGCACAGATACGCAGTATTTT. As protein: CASRPSAGASTDTQYF.

The rearrangement joins TRBV5-5 to TRBJ2-7, with D hard to call. The CDR3 length is 12 residues. The V and J ends lost 3 bases and 2 bases respectively, with 6 bases between them. Germline lookup yields CDR1 SGHKS and CDR2 YYEKEE (reference sequence). CDR3: CASSYSAYEQYF. In DNA form, the CDR3 reads TGTGCCAGCAGCTATTCTGCCTACGAGCAGTACTTC.

The chain uses TRBV19 and TRBJ2-7; D may match TRBD1 or TRBD2 (5 bases each). This CDR3 is 12 amino acids long. The V end was cut by 9 bases, the J end by 7 bases, with 16 bases between. Per the germline V gene, CDR1 is LNHDA and CDR2 is SQIVND (reference sequence). This CDR3 reads CASRDAGNEQYF. The CDR3 nucleotides are TGTGCCAGCCGGGACGCGGGCAATGAGCAGTACTTC.

The chain is built from TRBV6-1 and TRBJ2-5; D is possibly TRBD2 (7 bases). The CDR3 spans 16 residues. Looked up from germline, CDR1 is MNHNS and CDR2 is SASEGT. V was clipped by 4 bases and J by 0 bases, with 15 bases between them. This CDR3 reads CASSVLAGADQETQYF. As DNA, the CDR3 is TGTGCCAGCAGTGTTTTGGCGGGGGCGGACCAAGAGACCCAGTACTTC.

This clonotype appeared many times. The V gene is TRBV7-9, the J gene TRBJ2-1; 8 bases agree with TRBD2. The CDR3 totals 15 residues. Germline V gene lookup returns CDR1 SEHNR and CDR2 FQNEAQ (reference sequence). Trimming cost V 1 base and J 7 bases; bases outside gene matches: 6. CDR3 loop: CASSLVASGRNEQFF. DNA for the CDR3: TGTGCCAGCAGCTTAGTGGCTAGCGGGCGGAATGAGCAGTTCTTC.

V and J are TRBV3-1 and TRBJ2-3; D remains unclear. Germline assignment: CDR1 LGHDT and CDR2 YNNKEL (reference sequence). The CDR3 runs to 14 residues. The V end was cut by 2 bases, the J end by 5 bases, with 11 bases between. The CDR3 here is CASSQKGMVDTQYF. CDR3 nucleotide sequence: TGTGCCAGCAGCCAAAAAGGAATGGTAGATACGCAGTATTTT.

J is TRBJ2-5 and V is TRBV24-1; TRBD1 matches 9 bases. CDR1 and CDR2 from the germline V gene are KGHDR and SFDVKD. V shed 1 base, J shed 11 bases, and the junction held 13 bases outside the gene matches. The CDR3 is 16 amino acids. The chain's CDR3 is CATSDFLTGGRNEQYF. DNA of the CDR3: TGTGCCACCAGTGATTTTTTAACAGGGGGCCGCAATGAGCAGTACTTC.

This chain connects TRBV9 to TRBJ2-1, with 9 bases that match TRBD2. V was pared by 3 bases and J by 7 bases, with 11 bases of the junction left unmatched. Germline CDR1 and CDR2: SGDLS and YYNGEE. The CDR3 runs to 16 residues. The CDR3 region is CASSAQPGLAKNEQFF. Here the CDR3 DNA reads TGTGCCAGCAGCGCCCAACCGGGACTAGCAAAGAATGAGCAGTTCTTC.

The chain has TRBV6-5 and TRBJ1-5, with D unclear. The length of the CDR3 is 12 residues. The germline V and J ends were trimmed by 8 bases and 7 bases, with 12 bases remaining between them. In germline, CDR1 is MNHEY, CDR2 SVGAGI. This chain's CDR3 is CASGRWSQPQHF. The CDR3 DNA reads TGTGCCAGCGGAAGATGGTCACAGCCCCAGCATTTT.

This chain links TRBV29-1 with TRBJ2-5; TRBD1 matches at 11 bases. Germline lookup yields CDR1 SQVTM and CDR2 ANQGSEA. With 0 bases clipped from V and 4 bases from J, the junction kept 7 bases outside the gene matches. The CDR3 consists of 16 residues. DNA of the CDR3: TGCAGCGTTGAAGATCTCAGGACAGGGGGCGGAGAGACCCAGTACTTC. Protein product: CSVEDLRTGGGETQYF.

The chain links TRBV7-2 to TRBJ1-2; 7 nucleotides agree with TRBD1. Germline V lookup: CDR1 SGHTA, CDR2 FQGNSA. With V trimmed by 4 bases and J by 3 bases, 11 bases remained unmatched. This CDR3 contains 16 residues. The CDR3 protein is CASSYPGTARYYGYTF. DNA for the CDR3: TGTGCCAGCAGCTACCCCGGGACAGCTCGGTACTATGGCTACACCTTC.

This clonotype has more than one count but fewer than ten. This chain uses TRBV5-1 with TRBJ1-2; TRBD1 is a possible D gene (5 bases). Germline-derived CDR1 and CDR2 are SGHRS and YFSETQ. Trimming stripped 3 bases from V and 4 bases from J, with 10 bases between. The CDR3 is 13 amino acids. The CDR3 region has the DNA TGCGCCAGCAGCTGGGGCTCGGGCTATGGCTACACCTTC. Amino acids: CASSWGSGYGYTF.